This T cell receptor beta chain was retrieved from a study of Ad26.COV2.S vaccination and SARS-CoV-2 variants. Study observations and caveats: In TCR breadth and depth analyses, total T cell responses may have been underestimated. Substantial post-vaccination breadth of spike-specific CD8+ and CD4+ T cell responses was reported.

A remark on this clone: Antigen: not known.

The treatment denotes: some 20 received Ad26.COV2.S at low or high dose, single or two shots; 5 received placebo; per-sample allocation not given. It was on day 63 after the first vaccine or placebo injection that samples were taken. Sequencing was performed with immunoSEQ multiplex PCR; in TCRdb, only in-frame clones are kept and a portion is missing. In the table there are 300,000 to 350,000 clones, about nine tenths of which are singletons. The CDR3 has 17 residues. V dropped 5 bases and J dropped 8; count of bases not matched to a gene: 15. Germline V gene sequence: CDR1 MNHEY, CDR2 SVGEGT. The chain carries TRBV6-2 or TRBV6-3 and TRBJ2-1, with 10 bases lining up with TRBD2. Source: peripheral blood, taken in a trial of Ad26.COV2.S vaccine versus placebo. This TCR came from a person aged 18-65 years who received the Ad26.COV2.S COVID-19 vaccine or a placebo. In DNA, the CDR3 is TGTGCCAGCAGTACTCTAGCGGGGGCCCCTATTCGCGATGAGCAGTTCTTC. Protein sequence: CASSTLAGAPIRDEQFF.